The 32 T cell receptor beta chains below come from one sample, sequenced in a study of blood T cell repertoires in COVID-19. Generated by immunoSEQ multiplex PCR, the TCRdb table keeps only in-frame clones and is missing some. Among 35,000 to 40,000 clones listed, nearly 90% were seen once. Sequencing was performed on peripheral blood. The receptors derive from a man in his sixties with active or convalescent COVID-19.

The chain has TRBV5-1 and TRBJ2-5; no reliable D call. The germline gives CDR1 SGHRS, CDR2 YFSETQ. There are 16 residues in the CDR3. V was pared by 3 bases and J by 0 bases, with 15 bases between. The CDR3 protein is CASSWQSESDQETQYF. In nucleotides, the CDR3 is TGCGCCAGCAGCTGGCAGTCTGAGAGCGACCAAGAGACCCAGTACTTC.

The chain carries TRBV5-1 and TRBJ2-7; D perhaps matches TRBD2 (6 bases). Germline CDR1 is SGHRS and CDR2 is YFSETQ. The CDR3 has 14 residues. V lost 4 bases to trimming and J lost 3 bases, with 14 bases between them. This CDR3 reads CASSEGGNLYEQYF. CDR3 DNA sequence: TGCGCCAGCAGCGAAGGAGGGAACCTCTACGAGCAGTACTTC.

This rearrangement joins TRBV10-3 to TRBJ2-1; 9 nucleotides line up with TRBD2. This CDR3 has 15 amino acids. The germline V gene has CDR1 ENHRY and CDR2 SYGVKD. V shed 8 bases and J 4 bases; nucleotides not matched to a gene: 9. The CDR3 DNA sequence: TGTGCCATCGGCGAGCGGGAGGCCGCATACAATGAGCAGTTCTTC. The encoded protein is CAIGEREAAYNEQFF.

V and J are TRBV4-2 and TRBJ1-1; D not certain. Germline loops: CDR1 LGHNA, CDR2 YNFKEQ. The V end was cut by 0 bases, the J end by 6 bases, with 14 bases between. This CDR3 has 15 residues. CDR3 protein: CASSQDQAVTAEAFF. The CDR3 DNA reads as TGTGCCAGCAGCCAAGATCAAGCGGTTACCGCTGAAGCTTTCTTT.

This clone is a singleton in its sample. The rearrangement joins TRBV5-6 to TRBJ1-2; D is perhaps TRBD1 (6 bases). This CDR3 is 16 amino acids long. Between the trimmed V and J ends, which lost 3 bases and 5 bases, there was a span of 20 bases. Germline CDR1 SGHDT, CDR2 YYEEEE. The CDR3, as DNA: TGTGCCAGCAGCTGGACAGCCCAGGGATCGGGGTATGGCTACACCTTC. It codes for CASSWTAQGSGYGYTF. The full variable domain, in which reference TRBV5-6 and TRBJ1-2 provide the parts outside the CDR3, is DAGVTQSPTHLIKTRGQQVTLRCSPKSGHDTVSWYQQALGQGPQFIFQYYEEEERQRGNFPDRFSGHQFPNYSSELNVNALLLGDSALYLCASSWTAQGSGYGYTFGSGTRLTVV.

The chain links TRBV15 to TRBJ1-5; 8 bases map to TRBD1. The CDR3 is made up of 17 amino acids. The V and J ends lost 1 base and 9 bases, in that order; junction bases with no gene match: 14. Germline V gives CDR1 LNHNV, CDR2 YYDKDF (reference sequence). CDR3 DNA: TGTGCCACCAGCAGAGCCTCAAACCAGGGGGCCCGGAGGCCCCAGCATTTT. Its protein product is CATSRASNQGARRPQHF.

The chain has TRBV27 and TRBJ2-3; 10 nucleotides agree with TRBD2. This CDR3 has 16 amino acids. CDR1 is MNHEY and CDR2 is SMNVEV in the germline V gene (reference sequence). V shed 5 bases and J 1 base; nucleotides not matched to a gene: 6. CDR3 nucleotides: TGTGCCAGCAGTCCCGGACTAGCGGAGGGCACAGATACGCAGTATTTT. Encoded protein: CASSPGLAEGTDTQYF.

J is TRBJ1-4 and V is TRBV9; tentatively, D is TRBD1 (5 bases). Germline V gives CDR1 SGDLS, CDR2 YYNGEE. V lost 4 bases, J lost 7 bases, and 8 bases lay in between. This CDR3 has 12 residues. The chain's CDR3 is CASSRGGEKLFF. CDR3 coding DNA: TGTGCCAGCAGCAGGGGTGGTGAAAAACTGTTTTTT.

The chain combines TRBV7-6 with TRBJ2-7, with TRBD1 as a possible D gene (5 bases). Per germline, CDR1 SGHVS and CDR2 FNYEAQ. The CDR3 covers 15 residues. The V end was cut by 2 bases, the J end by 2 bases, with 13 bases between. The CDR3 protein is CASSLQSVGPYEQYF. CDR3 bases: TGTGCCAGCAGCTTACAATCGGTGGGGCCCTACGAGCAGTACTTC.

This clone was detected only once. This chain connects TRBV28 to TRBJ2-2; a possible D gene is TRBD1 (6 bases). Trimming took 5 bases from V and 5 from J, leaving 18 bases between them. This CDR3 is 16 amino acids long. Germline lookup yields CDR1 MDHEN and CDR2 SYDVKM. CDR3 DNA: TGTGCCAGCAGTGACAACCGGGACATCCTGACCGGGGAGCTGTTTTTT. Its protein product is CASSDNRDILTGELFF.

V usage is TRBV7-2 and J usage is TRBJ1-4; the D is unclear. CDR1 SGHTA and CDR2 FQGNSA come from the germline V gene. Trimming removed 4 bases at V and 4 bases at J, with 10 bases between. The CDR3 loop spans 14 amino acids. In DNA, the CDR3 is TGTGCCAGCAGCTCCCCGGTTCTTAATGAAAAACTGTTTTTT. It is translated as CASSSPVLNEKLFF.

The CDR3 sequence: CASSLVQGINEQYF. Written as DNA, the CDR3 is TGTGCCAGCAGCTTAGTACAGGGTATCAACGAGCAGTACTTC. The rearrangement links TRBV7-8 to TRBJ2-7; perhaps TRBD1 as D (6 bases). This CDR3 spans 14 amino acids. V shed 1 base and J shed 5 bases, with 12 bases lying between them. CDR1 and CDR2 from the germline V gene are SGHVS and FQNEAQ.

This chain joins TRBV14 and TRBJ2-7; D is unresolved. In germline, CDR1 is SGHDN, CDR2 FVKESK. This CDR3 region has 14 residues. V was shortened by 4 bases and J by 7 bases, with 17 bases between the two germline ends. This CDR3 reads CASSPTPTVIEQYF. The CDR3, as DNA: TGTGCCAGCAGCCCAACGCCTACCGTCATAGAGCAGTACTTC.

The chain combines TRBV29-1 with TRBJ1-1; 7 nucleotides agree with TRBD1. The trim removed 7 bases at V and 11 bases at J, leaving 4 bases unmatched. The CDR3 spans 9 residues. From germline, CDR1 is SQVTM and CDR2 ANQGSEA. The CDR3 bases are TGCAGCGGCGGACAGGAGGCTTTCTTT. Amino acids: CSGGQEAFF.

This chain connects TRBV7-9 to TRBJ2-1; 12 nucleotides line up with TRBD2. This CDR3 contains 14 residues. CDR1 is SEHNR, CDR2 FQNEAQ, per germline (reference sequence). With 2 bases clipped from V and 9 bases from J, the junction kept 2 bases outside the gene matches. This chain's CDR3 is CASSLPGLAGEQFF. In DNA, the CDR3 is TGTGCCAGCAGCTTACCGGGACTAGCGGGTGAGCAGTTCTTC.

This chain uses TRBV5-1 with TRBJ1-2, with D possibly matching TRBD1 (5 bases). V gave up 4 bases and J gave up 2 bases, with 12 bases separating them. Germline lookup yields CDR1 SGHRS and CDR2 YFSETQ. The CDR3 length is 14 residues. CDR3 in amino acids: CASSPDGANYGYTF. The DNA of the CDR3 is TGCGCCAGCAGCCCGGATGGGGCCAACTATGGCTACACCTTC.

This chain uses TRBV3-1 (or the pseudogene TRBV3-2) with TRBJ1-5; D is possibly TRBD1 (6 bases). V was shortened by 4 bases and J by 6 bases, with 16 bases between the two germline ends. Germline V CDR1 and CDR2: LGHDT, YNNKEL (reference sequence). The CDR3 totals 15 residues. CDR3 bases: TGTGCCAGCAGCCCGTTCGGGGGGGCGGGTCAGCCCCAGCATTTT. This sequence encodes CASSPFGGAGQPQHF.

The chain uses TRBV11-2 and TRBJ1-5; TRBD1 matches at 7 bases. The CDR3 runs to 14 residues. Germline V gene sequence: CDR1 SGHAT, CDR2 FQNNGV. The V segment lost 5 bases and the J segment 6 bases; nucleotides outside the gene matches: 7. The CDR3 spells CASSPTGATQPQHF. The CDR3 nucleotides read TGTGCCAGCAGCCCTACAGGGGCCACTCAGCCCCAGCATTTT.

This clone was counted a few times. The chain joins TRBV28 to TRBJ2-7; TRBD2 aligns across 7 bases. The CDR3 is made up of 14 amino acids. Per germline, CDR1 MDHEN and CDR2 SYDVKM. V lost 2 bases to trimming and J lost 2 bases; unmatched junction nucleotides: 3. In DNA, the CDR3 is TGTGCCAGCAGTTTAGAGGGGACTACCTACGAGCAGTACTTC. It codes for CASSLEGTTYEQYF.

The chain joins TRBV7-2 to TRBJ2-3; a weak D match, TRBD1 (5 bases). The V end was cut by 2 bases, the J end by 2 bases, with 11 bases between. The CDR3 is 15 amino acids. Germline V gene lookup returns CDR1 SGHTA and CDR2 FQGNSA. The CDR3 DNA is TGTGCCAGCAGCTTAAGGGGAAGAAACACAGATACGCAGTATTTT. Translated: CASSLRGRNTDTQYF. The full variable domain, with the rest looked up from reference TRBV7-2 and TRBJ2-3, is GAGVSQSPSNKVTEKGKDVELRCDPISGHTALYWYRQSLGQGLEFLIYFQGNSAPDKSGLPSDRFSAERTGGSVSTLTIQRTQQEDSAVYLCASSLRGRNTDTQYFGPGTRLTVL.

This chain uses TRBV30 with TRBJ2-3; weak D call: TRBD1 (6 bases). CDR3 length: 14 amino acids. Germline CDR1 is GTSNPN and CDR2 is SVGIG (reference sequence). V was trimmed by 4 bases and J by 2 bases, leaving 13 bases between them. In nucleotides, the CDR3 is TGTGCCTGGACTAGGACAGCTCCCACAGATACGCAGTATTTT. It specifies CAWTRTAPTDTQYF.

This chain connects TRBV10-2 to TRBJ2-2; 10 nucleotides line up with TRBD2. After removal of 4 bases from V and 1 base from J, the junction contained 9 bases not matched to a gene. The CDR3 is 18 amino acids. Germline CDR1 is WSHSY and CDR2 is SAAADI. This CDR3 is CASSGGQLAGRNTGELFF. The CDR3 DNA reads as TGCGCCAGCAGTGGGGGTCAACTAGCGGGAAGGAACACCGGGGAGCTGTTTTTT.

This clone was found once. The V gene is TRBV29-1, the J gene TRBJ2-3; TRBD2 matches 10 bases. The CDR3 runs 14 residues. Losses at the gene ends were 8 bases for V and 4 bases for J; bases not matched to a gene: 9. Germline CDR1 is SQVTM and CDR2 is ANQGSEA. The CDR3 reads CSSQGSGRSDTQYF. The CDR3 DNA follows: TGCAGCAGCCAGGGTAGCGGGAGGTCAGATACGCAGTATTTT.

The chain has TRBV5-1 and TRBJ2-5; 13 bases map to TRBD2. The CDR3 covers 16 residues. After removal of 4 bases from V and 5 bases from J, the junction contained 8 bases not matched to a gene. Per germline, CDR1 SGHRS and CDR2 YFSETQ. The CDR3 DNA sequence: TGCGCCAGCAGCGCGGGACTAGCGGGATGGGGGGAGACCCAGTACTTC. Protein product: CASSAGLAGWGETQYF.

This rearrangement joins TRBV5-4 to TRBJ2-5; D remains unclear. V lost 3 bases and J lost 3, with 15 bases in between. The CDR3 totals 15 residues. Per germline, CDR1 SGHNT and CDR2 YYREEE (reference sequence). The DNA of the CDR3 is TGTGCCAGCAGCTCGATCGTGTCTCGAGAAGAGACCCAGTACTTC. It translates to CASSSIVSREETQYF.

The chain has TRBV9 and TRBJ1-6; D unresolved. CDR1 is SGDLS and CDR2 is YYNGEE in the germline V gene. The length of the CDR3 is 15 residues. V was pared by 0 bases and J by 10 bases, with 14 bases between. The CDR3 here is CASSVAGNVASPLHF. The DNA for the CDR3 is TGTGCCAGCAGCGTAGCGGGGAATGTAGCATCACCCCTCCACTTT.

V is TRBV19 and J is TRBJ1-5; D is unclear. The V gene's germline CDR1 is LNHDA and CDR2 SQIVND (reference sequence). The CDR3 is 14 residues long. V was shortened by 5 bases and J by 7 bases, with 15 bases between the two germline ends. The CDR3 loop reads CASSPLTVGQPQHF. CDR3 nucleotides: TGTGCCAGTAGTCCCCTGACCGTGGGCCAGCCCCAGCATTTT. Variable domain in full (rest from reference TRBV19 and TRBJ1-5): DGGITQSPKYLFRKEGQNVTLSCEQNLNHDAMYWYRQDPGQGLRLIYYSQIVNDFQKGDIAEGYSVSREKKESFPLTVTSAQKNPTAFYLCASSPLTVGQPQHFGDGTRLSIL.

The chain is built from TRBV7-2 and TRBJ2-1; 9 bases are shared with TRBD1. The CDR3 is 15 residues long. Germline lookup yields CDR1 SGHTA and CDR2 FQGNSA. The V gene end was trimmed by 1 base and the J gene end by 9 bases; junction bases not matched to a gene: 7. Here the CDR3 reads CASSLEGTGLREQFF. CDR3 DNA: TGTGCCAGCAGCTTAGAGGGGACAGGGTTACGTGAGCAGTTCTTC.

The chain is built from TRBV7-8 and TRBJ1-6; 7 nucleotides match TRBD1. V dropped 4 bases and J dropped 5; count of bases not matched to a gene: 14. Germline V CDR1 and CDR2: SGHVS, FQNEAQ. CDR3 length: 18 amino acids. Here the CDR3 reads CASSYPDRAKMNNSPLHF. CDR3 DNA: TGTGCCAGCAGCTATCCTGACAGGGCGAAAATGAATAATTCACCCCTCCACTTT.

V and J are TRBV19 and TRBJ2-2, with 7 bases that match TRBD1. The CDR3 consists of 15 residues. The J segment lost 4 bases and the V segment lost 4 bases, leaving 6 bases of the junction unmatched. Per germline, CDR1 LNHDA and CDR2 SQIVND (reference sequence). The CDR3 is CASSTRDRGTGELFF. The CDR3 DNA reads as TGTGCCAGTAGTACCCGGGACAGAGGCACCGGGGAGCTGTTTTTT. The full variable domain, rest sourced from reference TRBV19 and TRBJ2-2, is DGGITQSPKYLFRKEGQNVTLSCEQNLNHDAMYWYRQDPGQGLRLIYYSQIVNDFQKGDIAEGYSVSREKKESFPLTVTSAQKNPTAFYLCASSTRDRGTGELFFGEGSRLTVL.

The chain carries TRBV2 and TRBJ1-2; a weak D match, TRBD1 (6 bases). The CDR3 length is 14 residues. V gave up 6 bases and J gave up 5 bases, with 16 bases separating them. Germline V gives CDR1 SNHLY, CDR2 FYNNEI. The CDR3 reads CASRIQGKGYGYTF. DNA for the CDR3: TGTGCCAGCAGAATACAGGGCAAAGGGTATGGCTACACCTTC.

The chain has TRBV27 and TRBJ2-1; tentative D call: TRBD2 (6 bases). Germline assignment: CDR1 MNHEY and CDR2 SMNVEV (reference sequence). Trimming shortened V by 6 bases and J by 12 bases, and 24 bases separated the two germline ends. The CDR3 spans 15 residues. Here the CDR3 DNA reads TGTGCCAGCAGGTGGGTGGGGTCTGGACTATTTCCGCAGTTCTTC. It codes for CASRWVGSGLFPQFF.